This T cell receptor (beta chain) is from a study of T cell changes during pregnancy in multiple sclerosis. TCRdb's table, derived via immunoSEQ multiplex PCR, lists solely in-frame clones and lacks some. The sample yields around 80,000 clones, under 95% seen once. Germline assignment: CDR1 SGHTA and CDR2 FQGTGA. V lost 5 bases and J lost 7; bases outside the gene matches: 13. The CDR3 totals 16 residues. This specimen consisted of peripheral blood, obtained before pregnancy. The J gene is TRBJ2-1, the V gene TRBV7-3, with 8 bases matching TRBD2. The origin of this receptor is a female donor with multiple sclerosis, enrolled in a pregnancy study. The CDR3 sequence is CASSPVAGGGLNEQFF. CDR3 nucleotides: TGTGCCAGCAGCCCCGTAGCCGGGGGGGGCCTTAATGAGCAGTTCTTC.